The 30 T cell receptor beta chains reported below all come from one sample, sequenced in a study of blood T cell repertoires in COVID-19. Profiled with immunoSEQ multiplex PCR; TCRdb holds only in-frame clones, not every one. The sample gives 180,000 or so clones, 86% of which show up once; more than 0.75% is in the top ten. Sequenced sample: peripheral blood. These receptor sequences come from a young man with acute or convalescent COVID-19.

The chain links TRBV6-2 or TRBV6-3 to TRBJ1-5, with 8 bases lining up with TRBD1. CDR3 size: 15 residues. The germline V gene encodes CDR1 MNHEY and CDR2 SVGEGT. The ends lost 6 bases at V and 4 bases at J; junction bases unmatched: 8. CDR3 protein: CASSKQGGRNQPQHF. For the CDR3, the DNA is TGTGCCAGCAGCAAACAGGGGGGTCGGAATCAGCCCCAGCATTTT.

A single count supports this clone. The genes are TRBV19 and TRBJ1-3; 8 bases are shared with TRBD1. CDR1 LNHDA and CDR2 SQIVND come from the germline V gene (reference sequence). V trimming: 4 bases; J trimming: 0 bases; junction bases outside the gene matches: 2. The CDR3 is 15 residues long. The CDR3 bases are TGTGCCAGTAGTACAGGGGGCGTCTCTGGAAACACCATATATTTT. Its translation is CASSTGGVSGNTIYF. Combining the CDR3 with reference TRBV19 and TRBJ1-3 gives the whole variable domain DGGITQSPKYLFRKEGQNVTLSCEQNLNHDAMYWYRQDPGQGLRLIYYSQIVNDFQKGDIAEGYSVSREKKESFPLTVTSAQKNPTAFYLCASSTGGVSGNTIYFGEGSWLTVV.

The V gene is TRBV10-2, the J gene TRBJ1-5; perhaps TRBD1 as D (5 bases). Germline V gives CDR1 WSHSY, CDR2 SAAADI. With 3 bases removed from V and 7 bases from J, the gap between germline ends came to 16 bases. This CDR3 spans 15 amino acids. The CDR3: CASSDLLGTDQPQHF. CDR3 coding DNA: TGCGCCAGCAGTGATCTTTTGGGGACTGACCAGCCCCAGCATTTT.

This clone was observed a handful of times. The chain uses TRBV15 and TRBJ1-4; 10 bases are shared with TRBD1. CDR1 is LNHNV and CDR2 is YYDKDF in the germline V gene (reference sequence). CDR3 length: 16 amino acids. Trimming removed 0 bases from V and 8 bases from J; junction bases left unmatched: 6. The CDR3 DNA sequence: TGTGCCACCAGCAGAGATTCGACAGGGGGCTACGAAAAACTGTTTTTT. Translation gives CATSRDSTGGYEKLFF.

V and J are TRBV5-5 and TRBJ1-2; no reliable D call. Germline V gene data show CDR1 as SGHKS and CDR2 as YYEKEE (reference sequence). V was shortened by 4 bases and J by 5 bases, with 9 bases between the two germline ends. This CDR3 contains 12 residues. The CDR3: CASSSHGYGYTF. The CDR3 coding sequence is TGTGCCAGCAGCAGCCACGGTTATGGCTACACCTTC.

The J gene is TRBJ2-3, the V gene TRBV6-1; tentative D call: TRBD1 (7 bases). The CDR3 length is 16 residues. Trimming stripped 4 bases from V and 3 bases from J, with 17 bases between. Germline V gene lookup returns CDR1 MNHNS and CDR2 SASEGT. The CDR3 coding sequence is TGTGCCAGCAGTGTGGCAGGGGGGTCATGGACAGATACGCAGTATTTT. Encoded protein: CASSVAGGSWTDTQYF.

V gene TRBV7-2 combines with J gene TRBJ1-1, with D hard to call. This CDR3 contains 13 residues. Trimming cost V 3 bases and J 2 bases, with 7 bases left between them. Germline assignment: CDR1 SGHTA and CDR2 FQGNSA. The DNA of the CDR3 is TGTGCCAGCAGCTTCGAACTAAACACTGAAGCTTTCTTT. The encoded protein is CASSFELNTEAFF.

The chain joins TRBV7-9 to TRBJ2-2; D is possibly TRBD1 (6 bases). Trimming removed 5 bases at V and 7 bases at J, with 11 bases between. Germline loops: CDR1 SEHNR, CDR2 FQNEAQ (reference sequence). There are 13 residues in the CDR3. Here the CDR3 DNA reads TGTGCCAGCAGCCTACAGGGCCACGGGGAGCTGTTTTTT. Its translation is CASSLQGHGELFF.

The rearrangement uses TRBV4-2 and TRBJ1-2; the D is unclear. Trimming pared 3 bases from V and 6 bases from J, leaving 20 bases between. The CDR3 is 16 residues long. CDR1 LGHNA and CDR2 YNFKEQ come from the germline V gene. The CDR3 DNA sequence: TGTGCCAGCAGCCAGGGTGACCCAGAACGGGAGAATGGCTACACCTTC. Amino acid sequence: CASSQGDPERENGYTF.

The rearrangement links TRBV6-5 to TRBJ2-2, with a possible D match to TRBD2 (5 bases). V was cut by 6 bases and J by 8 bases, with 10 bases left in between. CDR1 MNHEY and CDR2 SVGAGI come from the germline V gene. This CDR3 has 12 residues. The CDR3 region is CASSHGEGELFF. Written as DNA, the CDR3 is TGTGCCAGCAGCCACGGGGAGGGGGAGCTGTTTTTT.

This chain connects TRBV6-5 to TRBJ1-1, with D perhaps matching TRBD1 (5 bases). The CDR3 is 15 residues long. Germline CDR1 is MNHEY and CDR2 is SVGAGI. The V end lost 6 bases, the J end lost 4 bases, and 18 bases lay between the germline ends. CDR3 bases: TGTGCCAGCAGCCCAGCCCCAGGGAGGGGCACTGAAGCTTTCTTT. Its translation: CASSPAPGRGTEAFF.

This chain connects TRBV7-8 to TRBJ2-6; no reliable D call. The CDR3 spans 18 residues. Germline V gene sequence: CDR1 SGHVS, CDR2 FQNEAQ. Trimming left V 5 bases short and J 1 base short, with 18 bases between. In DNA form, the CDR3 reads TGTGCCAGCAGCAGAAGTCCTGAGGTAACTTCTGGGGCCAACGTCCTGACTTTC. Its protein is CASSRSPEVTSGANVLTF.

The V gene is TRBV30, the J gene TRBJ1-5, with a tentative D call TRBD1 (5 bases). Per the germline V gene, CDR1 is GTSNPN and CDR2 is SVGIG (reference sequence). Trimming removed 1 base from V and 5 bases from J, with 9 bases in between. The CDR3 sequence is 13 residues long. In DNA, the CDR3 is TGTGCCTGGAGTGGACAGATTTATCAGCCCCAGCATTTT. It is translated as CAWSGQIYQPQHF.

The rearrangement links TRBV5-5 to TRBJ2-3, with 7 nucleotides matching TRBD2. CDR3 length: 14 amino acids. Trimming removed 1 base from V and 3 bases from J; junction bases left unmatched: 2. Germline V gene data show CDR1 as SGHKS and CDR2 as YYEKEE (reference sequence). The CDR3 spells CASSLRGVTDTQYF. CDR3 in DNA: TGTGCCAGCAGCTTGCGGGGGGTTACAGATACGCAGTATTTT.

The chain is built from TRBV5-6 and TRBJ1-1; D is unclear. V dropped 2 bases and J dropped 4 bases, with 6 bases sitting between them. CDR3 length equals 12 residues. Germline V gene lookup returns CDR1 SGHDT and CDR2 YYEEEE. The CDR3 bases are TGTGCCAGCAGCTTCTCAGGCACTGAAGCTTTCTTT. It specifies CASSFSGTEAFF.

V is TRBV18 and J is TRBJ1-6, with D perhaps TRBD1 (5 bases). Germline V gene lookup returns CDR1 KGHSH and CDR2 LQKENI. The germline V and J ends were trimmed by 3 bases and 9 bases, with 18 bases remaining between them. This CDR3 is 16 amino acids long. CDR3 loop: CASSPPSAGSSSPLHF. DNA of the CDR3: TGTGCCAGCTCACCCCCCTCGGCAGGGTCAAGTTCACCCCTCCACTTT.

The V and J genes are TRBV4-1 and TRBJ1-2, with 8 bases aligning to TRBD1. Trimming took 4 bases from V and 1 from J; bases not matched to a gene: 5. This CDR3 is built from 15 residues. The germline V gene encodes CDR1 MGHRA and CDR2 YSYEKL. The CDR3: CASSPQTGVNYGYTF. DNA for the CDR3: TGCGCCAGCAGCCCACAGACAGGGGTTAACTATGGCTACACCTTC.

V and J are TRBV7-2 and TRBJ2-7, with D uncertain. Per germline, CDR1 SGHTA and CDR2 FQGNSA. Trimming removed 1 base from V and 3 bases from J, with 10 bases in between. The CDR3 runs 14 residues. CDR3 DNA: TGTGCCAGCAGCTTAGGCGGCATAGACTACGAGCAGTACGTC. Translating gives CASSLGGIDYEQYV.

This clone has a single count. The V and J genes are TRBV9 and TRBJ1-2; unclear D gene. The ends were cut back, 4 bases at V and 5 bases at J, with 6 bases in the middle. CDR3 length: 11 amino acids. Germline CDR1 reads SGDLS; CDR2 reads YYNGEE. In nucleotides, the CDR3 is TGTGCCAGCAGCTCCTCGTATGGCTACACCTTC. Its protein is CASSSSYGYTF. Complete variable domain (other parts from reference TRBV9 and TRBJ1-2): DSGVTQTPKHLITATGQRVTLRCSPRSGDLSVYWYQQSLDQGLQFLIQYYNGEERAKGNILERFSAQQFPDLHSELNLSSLELGDSALYFCASSSSYGYTFGSGTRLTVV.

In DNA, the CDR3 is TGTGCCAGCAGCCAAGGGGGGCTAGCGGAGACCAATGAGCAGTTCTTC. Its protein product is CASSQGGLAETNEQFF. This rearrangement joins TRBV7-8 to TRBJ2-1; D is perhaps TRBD2 (7 bases). The CDR3 is made up of 16 amino acids. CDR1 is SGHVS, CDR2 FQNEAQ, per germline. V lost 5 bases and J 6 bases, leaving 20 bases between the germline ends.

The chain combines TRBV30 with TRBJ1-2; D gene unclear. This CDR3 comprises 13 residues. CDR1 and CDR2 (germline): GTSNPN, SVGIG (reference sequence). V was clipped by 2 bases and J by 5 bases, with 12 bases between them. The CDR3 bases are TGTGCCTGGAGTATTGGGAGCAATTATGGCTACACCTTC. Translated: CAWSIGSNYGYTF.

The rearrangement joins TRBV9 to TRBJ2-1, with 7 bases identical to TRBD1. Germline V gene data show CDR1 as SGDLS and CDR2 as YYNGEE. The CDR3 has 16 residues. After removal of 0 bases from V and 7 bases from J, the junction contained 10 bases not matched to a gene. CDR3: CASSVASRGRVNEQFF. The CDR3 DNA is TGTGCCAGCAGCGTAGCGTCAAGGGGGCGAGTAAATGAGCAGTTCTTC.

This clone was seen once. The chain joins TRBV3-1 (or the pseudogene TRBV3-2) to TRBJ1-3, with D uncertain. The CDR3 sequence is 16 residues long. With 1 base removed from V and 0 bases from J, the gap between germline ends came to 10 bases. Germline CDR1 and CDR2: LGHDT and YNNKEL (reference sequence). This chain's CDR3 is CASSQAPLSSGNTIYF. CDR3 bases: TGTGCCAGCAGCCAAGCCCCTCTCAGCTCTGGAAACACCATATATTTT.

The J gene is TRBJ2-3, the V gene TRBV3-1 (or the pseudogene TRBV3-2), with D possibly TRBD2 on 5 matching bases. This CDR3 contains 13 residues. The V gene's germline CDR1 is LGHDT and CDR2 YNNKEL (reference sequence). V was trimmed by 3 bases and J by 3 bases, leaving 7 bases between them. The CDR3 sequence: CASSQDWTDTQYF. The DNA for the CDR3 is TGTGCCAGCAGCCAGGACTGGACAGATACGCAGTATTTT.

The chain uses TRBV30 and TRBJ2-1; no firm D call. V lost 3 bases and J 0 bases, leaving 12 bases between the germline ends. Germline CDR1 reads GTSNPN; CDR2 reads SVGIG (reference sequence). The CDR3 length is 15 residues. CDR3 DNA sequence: TGTGCCTGGAGACAACGAGGCAGCTCCTACAATGAGCAGTTCTTC. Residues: CAWRQRGSSYNEQFF.

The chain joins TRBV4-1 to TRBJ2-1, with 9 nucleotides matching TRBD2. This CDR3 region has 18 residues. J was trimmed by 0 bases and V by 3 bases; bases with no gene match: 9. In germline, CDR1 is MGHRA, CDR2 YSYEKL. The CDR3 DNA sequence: TGCGCCAGCAGCCAGCTTGCGGGGGGGGGACTCTCCTACAATGAGCAGTTCTTC. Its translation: CASSQLAGGGLSYNEQFF.

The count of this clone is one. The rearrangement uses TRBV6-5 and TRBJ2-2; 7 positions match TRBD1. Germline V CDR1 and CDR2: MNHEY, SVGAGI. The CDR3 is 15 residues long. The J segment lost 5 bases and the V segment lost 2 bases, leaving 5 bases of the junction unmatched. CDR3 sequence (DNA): TGTGCCAGCAGTTACAGGGGGCTGGAGACCGGGGAGCTGTTTTTT. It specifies CASSYRGLETGELFF.

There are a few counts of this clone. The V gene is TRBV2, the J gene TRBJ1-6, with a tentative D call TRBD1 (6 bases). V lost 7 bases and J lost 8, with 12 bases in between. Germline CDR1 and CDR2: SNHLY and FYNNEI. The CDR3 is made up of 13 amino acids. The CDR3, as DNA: TGTGCCAGCAACCTAGAGGGGGATTCACCCCTCCACTTT. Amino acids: CASNLEGDSPLHF.

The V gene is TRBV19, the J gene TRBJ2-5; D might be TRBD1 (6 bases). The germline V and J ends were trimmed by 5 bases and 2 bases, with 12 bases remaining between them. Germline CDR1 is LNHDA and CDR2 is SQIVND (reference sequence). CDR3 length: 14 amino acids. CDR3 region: CASSVQGPQETQYF. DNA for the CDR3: TGTGCCAGTAGTGTACAGGGTCCGCAAGAGACCCAGTACTTC.

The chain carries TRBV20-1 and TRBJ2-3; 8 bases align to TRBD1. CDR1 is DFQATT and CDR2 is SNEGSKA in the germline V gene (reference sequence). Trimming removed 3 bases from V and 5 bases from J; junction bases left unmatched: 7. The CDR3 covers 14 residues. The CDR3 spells CSASGQGVIDTQYF. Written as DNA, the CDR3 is TGCAGTGCTAGTGGACAGGGAGTTATAGATACGCAGTATTTT.